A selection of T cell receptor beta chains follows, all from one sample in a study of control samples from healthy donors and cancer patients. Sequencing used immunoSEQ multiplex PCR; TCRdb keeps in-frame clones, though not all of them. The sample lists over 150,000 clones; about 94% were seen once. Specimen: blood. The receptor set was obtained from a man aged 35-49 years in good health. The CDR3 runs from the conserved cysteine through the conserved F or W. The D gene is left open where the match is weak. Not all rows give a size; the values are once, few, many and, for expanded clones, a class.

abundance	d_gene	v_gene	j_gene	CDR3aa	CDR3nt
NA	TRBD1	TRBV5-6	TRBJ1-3	CASSLEGQRNTIYF	TGTGCCAGCAGCTTGGAGGGACAGAGAAACACCATATATTTT
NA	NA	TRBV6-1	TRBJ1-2	CASSDYRDSNYGYTF	TGTGCCAGCAGTGATTACAGGGACTCCAACTATGGCTACACCTTC
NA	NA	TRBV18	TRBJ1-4	CASSLLDINSATNEKLFF	TGTGCCAGCTCACTTCTAGACATTAACTCTGCAACTAATGAAAAACTGTTTTTT
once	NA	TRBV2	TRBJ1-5	CASSEYSAMGGNQPQHF	TGTGCCAGCAGTGAGTATTCGGCAATGGGAGGCAATCAGCCCCAGCATTTT
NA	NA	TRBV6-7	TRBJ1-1	CASSYWHTQEGDTEAFF	TGTGCCAGCAGTTACTGGCACACCCAGGAGGGAGACACTGAAGCTTTCTTT
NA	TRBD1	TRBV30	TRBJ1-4	CAWSRDRNEKLFF	TGTGCCTGGAGCCGGGACAGGAATGAAAAACTGTTTTTT
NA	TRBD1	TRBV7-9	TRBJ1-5	CASSSGQGAECQPQHF	TGTGCCAGCAGCTCCGGACAGGGGGCAGAGTGTCAGCCCCAGCATTTT
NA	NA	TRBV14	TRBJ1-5	CASSPGGGMAQPQHF	TGTGCCAGCAGCCCCGGGGGGGGAATGGCTCAGCCCCAGCATTTT
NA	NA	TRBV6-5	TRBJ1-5	CASSSPRGRLSQPQHF	TGTGCCAGCAGTTCTCCCCGGGGCAGGCTCTCCCAGCCCCAGCATTTT
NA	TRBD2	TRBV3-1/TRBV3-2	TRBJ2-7	CASSQDRGGLARSYEQYF	TGTGCCAGCAGCCAAGATCGAGGGGGACTAGCTCGGTCCTACGAGCAGTACTTC
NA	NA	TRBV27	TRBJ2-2	CASRFTPTGELFF	TGTGCCAGCAGATTCACACCGACCGGGGAGCTGTTTTTT
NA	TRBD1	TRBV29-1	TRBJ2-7	CSAGTGESYEQYF	TGCAGCGCTGGGACAGGGGAATCCTACGAGCAGTACTTC
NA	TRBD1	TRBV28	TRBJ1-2	CATEDRGLSLGGYTF	TGTGCCACCGAGGACAGGGGGCTGTCCTTGGGGGGCTACACCTTC
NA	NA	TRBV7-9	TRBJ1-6	CASSSPGRESPLHF	TGTGCCAGCAGCTCCCCAGGGAGGGAATCACCCCTCCACTTT
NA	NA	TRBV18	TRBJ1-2	CASSPGEAPGYTF	TGTGCCAGCTCACCGGGGGAAGCTCCTGGCTACACCTTC
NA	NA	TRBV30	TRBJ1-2	CALDRNTYGYTF	TGTGCCTTGGACAGAAACACCTATGGCTACACCTTC
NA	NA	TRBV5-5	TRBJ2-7	CASSLGAGEQYF	TGTGCCAGCAGTTTGGGCGCGGGCGAGCAGTACTTC
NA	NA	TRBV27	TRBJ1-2	CASSLGGGYGYTF	TGTGCCAGCAGTTTGGGAGGTGGCTATGGCTACACCTTC
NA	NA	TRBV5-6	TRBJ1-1	CASSWAGAEAFF	TGTGCCAGCAGCTGGGCGGGGGCTGAAGCTTTCTTT
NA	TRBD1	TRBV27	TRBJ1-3	CASRGQGGNTIYF	TGTGCCAGCAGAGGACAGGGAGGAAACACCATATATTTT
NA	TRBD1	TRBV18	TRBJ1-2	CASSTYDRGTGYTF	TGTGCCAGCTCAACTTATGACAGGGGAACTGGCTACACCTTC
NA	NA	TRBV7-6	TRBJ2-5	CASSRQTGRETQYF	TGTGCCAGCAGCCGCCAGACTGGGAGGGAGACCCAGTACTTC
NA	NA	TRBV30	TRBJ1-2	CAWSVGGTSGYTF	TGTGCCTGGAGTGTTGGGGGAACGAGCGGCTACACCTTC
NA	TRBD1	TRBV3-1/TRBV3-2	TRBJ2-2	CASSQDLYRGTGELFF	TGTGCCAGCAGCCAAGATCTGTACAGGGGGACCGGGGAGCTGTTTTTT
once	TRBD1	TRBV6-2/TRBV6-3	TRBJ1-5	CASSYRSTGGNQPQHF	TGTGCCAGCAGTTACCGTTCGACAGGGGGGAATCAGCCCCAGCATTTT
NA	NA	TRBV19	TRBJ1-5	CASINSGRVNQPQHF	TGTGCCAGTATAAACTCGGGACGGGTCAATCAGCCCCAGCATTTT
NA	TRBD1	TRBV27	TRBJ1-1	CASSLAGRGFRNTEAFF	TGTGCCAGCAGTTTGGCCGGCAGGGGGTTTCGGAACACTGAAGCTTTCTTT
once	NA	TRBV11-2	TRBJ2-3	CASSYPRGPTDTQYF	TGTGCCAGCAGCTACCCCCGGGGCCCCACAGATACGCAGTATTTT
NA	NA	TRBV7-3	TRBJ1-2	CASSAFGGDLSEGYTF	TGTGCCAGCAGCGCGTTTGGCGGGGACCTTAGCGAGGGCTACACCTTC
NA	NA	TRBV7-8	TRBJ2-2	CASSPGPSQELFF	TGTGCCAGCAGCCCGGGCCCGTCCCAAGAGCTGTTTTTT
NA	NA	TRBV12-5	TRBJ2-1	CASGLVRVSNEQFF	TGTGCTAGTGGTTTGGTAAGGGTTTCCAATGAGCAGTTCTTC
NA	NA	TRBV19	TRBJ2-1	CASSIGRGRPNEQFF	TGTGCCAGTAGTATAGGCCGGGGAAGGCCCAATGAGCAGTTCTTC
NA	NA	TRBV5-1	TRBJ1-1	CASSLSNLNTEAFF	TGCGCCAGCAGCCTTTCAAACCTTAACACTGAAGCTTTCTTT
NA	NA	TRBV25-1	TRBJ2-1	CASSELPGAGPYNEQFF	TGTGCCAGCAGTGAATTACCGGGGGCGGGACCCTACAATGAGCAGTTCTTC
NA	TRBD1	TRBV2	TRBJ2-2	CASRRTGSTGELFF	TGTGCCAGCAGAAGGACAGGCAGCACCGGGGAGCTGTTTTTT
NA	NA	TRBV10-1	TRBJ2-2	CASSEGRAWGTGELFF	TGCGCCAGCAGTGAGGGCCGGGCTTGGGGCACCGGGGAGCTGTTTTTT
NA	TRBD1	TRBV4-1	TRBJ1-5	CASSQGGGQGRQPQHF	TGCGCCAGCAGCCAAGGAGGAGGACAGGGCAGGCAGCCCCAGCATTTT
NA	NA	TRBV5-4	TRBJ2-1	CASSLEPGLSYNEQFF	TGTGCCAGCAGCTTGGAGCCAGGACTATCCTACAATGAGCAGTTCTTC
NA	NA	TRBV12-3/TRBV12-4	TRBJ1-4	CASSFREKLFF	TGTGCCAGCAGTTTCCGAGAAAAACTGTTTTTT
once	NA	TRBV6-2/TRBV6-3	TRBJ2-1	CASSLQLYNEQFF	TGTGCCAGCAGTTTACAGCTTTACAATGAGCAGTTCTTC
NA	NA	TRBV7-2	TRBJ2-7	CASSLGAQPFYEQYF	TGTGCCAGCAGCTTAGGGGCGCAACCTTTCTACGAGCAGTACTTC
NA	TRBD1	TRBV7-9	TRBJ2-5	CASSRRQGRLYQETQYF	TGTGCCAGCAGCCGGAGACAGGGGAGGCTTTACCAAGAGACCCAGTACTTC
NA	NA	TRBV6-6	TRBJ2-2	CASTTLGRNTGELFF	TGTGCCAGCACCACTCTCGGAAGGAACACCGGGGAGCTGTTTTTT
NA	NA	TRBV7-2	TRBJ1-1	CASSLYTEAFF	TGTGCCAGCAGCTTATACACTGAAGCTTTCTTT
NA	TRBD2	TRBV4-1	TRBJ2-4	CASSRLAGGDLKNIQYF	TGCGCCAGCAGCCGGCTAGCGGGGGGGGATCTCAAAAACATTCAGTACTTC
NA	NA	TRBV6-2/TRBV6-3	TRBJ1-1	CASSPDTLQGPTEAFF	TGTGCCAGCAGTCCGGACACTTTACAGGGCCCCACTGAAGCTTTCTTT
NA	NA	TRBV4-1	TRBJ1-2	CASSQVSAGPEIF	TGCGCCAGCAGCCAGGTCTCCGCGGGGCCAGAAATCTTC
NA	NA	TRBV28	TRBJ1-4	CAIGLPGEKLFF	TGTGCCATCGGACTCCCCGGGGAGAAACTGTTTTTT
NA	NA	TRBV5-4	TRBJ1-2	CASSLDRNYGYTF	TGTGCCAGCAGTTTAGACAGAAACTATGGCTACACCTTC
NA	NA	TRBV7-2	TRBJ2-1	CASSLGRGNNEQFF	TGTGCCAGCAGCTTAGGTCGGGGGAACAATGAGCAGTTCTTC
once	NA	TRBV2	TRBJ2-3	CASSENRGLGADTQYF	TGTGCCAGCAGTGAGAATCGGGGGCTTGGGGCAGATACGCAGTATTTT